A selection of T cell receptor beta chains follows, all from one sample in a study of blood T cell repertoires in COVID-19. Generated by immunoSEQ multiplex PCR, the TCRdb table keeps only in-frame clones and is missing some. The data contain about 140,000 clones, about 90% of them seen just once; the ten biggest clones take up 1.5% to 2%. The sample consisted of peripheral blood. These receptors all stem from a woman aged 45-65 years with acute or convalescent COVID-19. Both conserved end residues are trimmed from each CDR3.

J | V | CDR3
TRBJ1-5 | TRBV11-1 | ASSANRAQAQH
TRBJ1-2 | TRBV12-3/TRBV12-4 | ASSFVGGGYT
TRBJ1-1 | TRBV5-1 | ASSLMLNTEAF
TRBJ2-5 | TRBV9 | ASSDPLPEAGGIETQY
TRBJ2-7 | TRBV25-1 | ASARDNLYEQY
TRBJ1-1 | TRBV29-1 | SVQSYTEAF
TRBJ2-1 | TRBV4-1 | ASSQDRGSSYNEQF
TRBJ2-3 | TRBV2 | ASFASGVSTDTQY
TRBJ2-5 | TRBV25-1 | ASSGVPLEAQY
TRBJ2-7 | TRBV12-3/TRBV12-4 | ASSFLDSYEQY
TRBJ1-3 | TRBV3-1/TRBV3-2 | ASSQVTGAGGNTIY
TRBJ2-3 | TRBV5-1 | ASSLGTSGADTQY
TRBJ2-2 | TRBV3-1/TRBV3-2 | ASRPAPGQGDTGELF
TRBJ1-5 | TRBV4-1 | ASGEGRDQPQH
TRBJ2-3 | TRBV5-1 | ASSLATGGRADTQY
TRBJ1-5 | TRBV10-3 | AISENAGTGQVSNQPQH
TRBJ2-7 | TRBV4-1 | ASSQRNDGDFSIYEQY
TRBJ2-1 | TRBV29-1 | SVVRLAGSFEQF
TRBJ1-4 | TRBV27 | ASTMTLTNEKLF
TRBJ2-4 | TRBV29-1 | SVYRENIQY
TRBJ2-7 | TRBV5-1 | ASRDSPGQGAYEQY
TRBJ1-1 | TRBV24-1 | ATSDGDRGTEAF
TRBJ2-1 | TRBV7-9 | ASRLGEAGGNNEQF
TRBJ1-1 | TRBV5-6 | ASRHRGLRNTEAF
TRBJ1-2 | TRBV27 | ASSLLGGYGYT
TRBJ2-1 | TRBV28 | ASSTELINEQF
TRBJ2-2 | TRBV9 | ASSVVQGNTGELF
TRBJ1-4 | TRBV9 | ASSVGRGNEKLF
TRBJ1-5 | TRBV18 | ASSPTGGSGNQPQH
TRBJ2-5 | TRBV4-1 | ASSQARGETQY
TRBJ1-2 | TRBV28 | ASSLYGAHGYT
TRBJ1-2 | TRBV6-1 | ASSESLGDRGYGYT
TRBJ1-2 | TRBV10-2 | ASSAGGYGYT
TRBJ1-1 | TRBV6-6 | ASSAAGGGTEAF
TRBJ2-7 | TRBV4-1 | ASSQDRGSYEQY
TRBJ1-5 | TRBV5-1 | ASSLGQGGNQPQH
TRBJ2-5 | TRBV24-1 | ATSDTTSGGNLQETQY
TRBJ2-6 | TRBV7-3 | ASSLTGGTGANVLT
TRBJ1-5 | TRBV7-9 | ASSLASGNQPQH
TRBJ1-5 | TRBV2 | ASSQIDSSNQPQH
TRBJ2-3 | TRBV7-3 | ASSFRGGRTDTQY
TRBJ1-1 | TRBV7-9 | ASNPQGARGVRRAF
TRBJ1-5 | TRBV28 | ASSFTGGLSPQH
TRBJ1-5 | TRBV19 | ASSPPADQPQH
TRBJ1-2 | TRBV5-5 | ASSLWTLDNYGYT
TRBJ1-5 | TRBV2 | ASSESLPAGSQH
TRBJ2-7 | TRBV20-1 | SASVGSSYEQY
TRBJ2-2 | TRBV7-3 | ASSQTAGGPKLF
TRBJ1-5 | TRBV28 | ASSTTGWQPQH
TRBJ2-7 | TRBV6-5 | ASSYSTSGATYEQY
TRBJ1-5 | TRBV30 | AWSNRGNQPQH
TRBJ2-7 | TRBV2 | ASIEEVMTYEQY